This T cell receptor (beta chain) was sequenced during a study of molecular identifiers for immune sequencing clone quantification. The study, taken as a whole, reports: Highly expanded clones may be undercounted when identical TCR molecules share barcodes. Over 97% of effector molecules, but under 1% in naive cells, were held by clones with more than 20 RNA copies.

This clonotype was seen ten or more times. What it binds is not known. At one of its ends the junction is not consistent with the germline gene, which may arise from a read error. In the sort, naive CD8 T cells were defined as CD8+CD4-CCR7+CD45RA+. Germline CDR1 is SSHAT and CDR2 is FNYEAQ (reference sequence). The CDR3 loop spans 19 amino acids. TCRdb reanalysed the PCR reads using MiXCR and keeps one entry per CDR3 protein. The data show some 41,000 distinct CDR3 sequences, less than 20% seen once. Sequenced: naive CD8+ T cells from blood, with Jurkat cell RNA spiked in. Subset here: FACS-sorted CD8+CD4-CCR7+CD45RA+ naive T cells. This receptor was identified in a human donor in good health. Some libraries in this study had Jurkat cell RNA spiked in. The chain links TRBV7-7 to TRBJ2-7; TRBD2 aligns across 9 bases. In DNA, the CDR3 is TGTGCTAGCAGCTTCAATTTGAGTCTAGCGGGAACCGACTCCTACGAGCAGTACTTC. Encoded protein: CASSFNLSLAGTDSYEQYF.